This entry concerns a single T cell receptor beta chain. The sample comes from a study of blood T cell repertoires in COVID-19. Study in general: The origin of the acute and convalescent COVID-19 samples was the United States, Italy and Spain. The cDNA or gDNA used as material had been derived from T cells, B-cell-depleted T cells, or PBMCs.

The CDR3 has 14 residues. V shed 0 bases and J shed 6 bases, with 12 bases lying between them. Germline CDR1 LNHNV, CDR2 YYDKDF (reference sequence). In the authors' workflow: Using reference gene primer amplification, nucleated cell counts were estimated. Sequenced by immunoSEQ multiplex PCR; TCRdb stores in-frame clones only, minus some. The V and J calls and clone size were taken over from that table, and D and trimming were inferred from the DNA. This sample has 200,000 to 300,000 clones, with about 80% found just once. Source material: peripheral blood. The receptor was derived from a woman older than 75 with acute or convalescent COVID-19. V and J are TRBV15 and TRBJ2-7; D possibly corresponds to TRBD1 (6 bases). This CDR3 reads CATSRDSRTVEQYF. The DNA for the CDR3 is TGTGCCACCAGCAGAGATTCGCGGACAGTCGAGCAGTACTTC.